This T cell receptor (beta chain) was sequenced for a study of blood T cell dynamics during melanoma immunotherapy. As to time point: week 3, after first cycle of checkpoint inhibitor. The CDR3 has 15 residues. Trimming pared 5 bases from V and 2 bases from J, leaving 16 bases between. From germline, CDR1 is MDHEN and CDR2 SYDVKM. Each bulk PBMC sample had roughly 400 ng DNA loaded. TCRdb's table, derived via immunoSEQ multiplex PCR, lists solely in-frame clones and lacks some. The repertoire has 15,000 or so clones, around nine tenths of them found once; the top ten carry around 0.99%. V is TRBV28 and J is TRBJ2-7; D perhaps matches TRBD2 (6 bases). This TCR was recovered from a human donor with melanoma. Sequences were derived from blood, sampled from a patient treated with checkpoint blockade. The DNA for the CDR3 is TGTGCCAGCAGTCGGGGGTTGGGGTCCCCCTACGAGCAGTACTTC. Translated, it gives CASSRGLGSPYEQYF.